This T cell receptor beta chain was found in a study of blood T cells in healthy people across ages. For the second PCR, which ran for about 6 to 11 cycles, a sample-barcoded 5' primer and a J-beta primer mix were used. Every sample gave at least 2.5 million paired-end reads containing CDR3. MiXCR, applied by TCRdb to the 5' RACE reads, yields one record per CDR3 protein. Here the sample spans 700,000 to 850,000 distinct CDR3 sequences, about 34% being singletons. With 7 bases removed from V and 6 bases from J, the gap between germline ends came to 15 bases. This CDR3 contains 14 residues. The V gene's germline CDR1 is SNHLY and CDR2 FYNNEI. Points on this clonotype: No antigen is known for it.

The study, taken as a whole, reports: Roughly linear age-related decline in beta diversity appeared, significant by age about 40.

Every donor gave ten milliliters of peripheral blood. The sequence was obtained from a man in his late teens or twenties in good health. The chain recombines TRBV2 with TRBJ2-2; TRBD1 is a possible D gene (6 bases). Sequencing input: blood. CDR3 region: CASNGKGVPGELFF. The CDR3 DNA reads TGTGCCAGCAATGGGAAGGGGGTCCCCGGGGAGCTGTTTTTT.